Listed below are T cell receptor beta chains from one sample, sequenced in a study of T-cell memory formation after mild COVID-19. Each CDR3 protein is one row after TCRdb ran MiXCR on the 5' RACE reads. The data contain hundreds of thousands of distinct CDR3 sequences, approximately 29% of them singletons. Material for sequencing was PBMCs or a T cell subset sorted from them (not recorded which). These receptors originate from an adult woman who had mild COVID-19 (a few samples of this study predate the infection). Cell type and time point are not known. Each CDR3 is given with its conserved first and last residue. Each record gives: J gene, clone size, V gene, CDR3 protein. Size is omitted from some rows. Given values are once, few, many or a class for expanded clones.

>TRBJ2-3|-|TRBV7-9
CASKEGRTDTQYF
>TRBJ2-4|few|TRBV6-1
CASSEGLAGRRYF
>TRBJ1-1|once|TRBV5-1
CASSTRTPEVNTEAFF
>TRBJ1-5|few|TRBV27
CASRVGNQPQHF
>TRBJ2-5|-|TRBV5-5
CASSFFPETQYF
>TRBJ2-5|few|TRBV20-1
CSARDDPDETQYF
>TRBJ2-7|many|TRBV6-5
CASSPAGTGVHEQYF
>TRBJ1-2|-|TRBV7-3
CASSLGQVTNYGYTF
>TRBJ2-1|few|TRBV20-1
CSARPLAGVYEQFF
>TRBJ2-7|few|TRBV14
CASSLETSGDEQYF
>TRBJ1-1|few|TRBV7-6
CASSLGGNPTEAFF
>TRBJ2-1|-|TRBV3-1
CASSQDTSGSLFF
>TRBJ2-3|few|TRBV7-2
CASSNGQSGPADTQYF
>TRBJ2-3|few|TRBV20-1
CSARAGGYPQYF
>TRBJ2-7|-|TRBV11-2
CASSLRDRGAVEQYF
>TRBJ2-1|-|TRBV20-1
CSARRGDNEQFF
>TRBJ1-5|-|TRBV7-8
CASSLAFGNQPQHF
>TRBJ2-7|few|TRBV9
CASSPPGQIAYEQYF
>TRBJ2-1|-|TRBV7-3
CASSGTSGNSYNEQFF
>TRBJ2-1|-|TRBV10-3
CAISEPTSGRRFAYNEQFF
>TRBJ2-2|few|TRBV5-1
CASSLQSGSAGELFF
>TRBJ2-5|few|TRBV7-6
CASSGGPGAATQYF
>TRBJ2-3|few|TRBV4-3
CASSQGSGTSTDTQYF
>TRBJ2-3|few|TRBV5-1
CASSLATGTSGTDTQYF
>TRBJ2-7|many|TRBV12-3/TRBV12-4
CASSFGPTYEQYF
>TRBJ2-1|few|TRBV7-2
CASSLVARYSGGARNEQFF
>TRBJ1-2|few|TRBV3-1
CASSQDRGTYGYTF
>TRBJ2-7|-|TRBV27
CASRRSTGQLREQYF
>TRBJ1-1|-|TRBV5-1
CASSLEVGGNTEAFF
>TRBJ1-2|-|TRBV12-3/TRBV12-4
CASSSAFTGPSGDGYTF
>TRBJ2-3|-|TRBV12-3/TRBV12-4
CASSDRTGRGPDTQYF
>TRBJ2-1|few|TRBV4-2
CASSQVHNEQFF
>TRBJ1-5|few|TRBV11-2
CASSPLKGRFRDQPQHF
>TRBJ1-3|-|TRBV10-3
CAISEPALNTIYF
>TRBJ2-2|-|TRBV18
CASSPTLAGPNTGELFF
>TRBJ2-7|-|TRBV18
CASSPPSSGTGGYEQYF
>TRBJ1-1|-|TRBV30
CAWNLVGWMNTEAFF
>TRBJ2-7|-|TRBV6-5
CASSTGPTMEQYF
>TRBJ2-2|-|TRBV24-1
CATSRETLAGGRTGELFF
>TRBJ1-1|few|TRBV7-3
CASSFTGGSTEAFF
>TRBJ2-3|-|TRBV5-4
CASSFGLTRTDTQYF
>TRBJ2-3|-|TRBV20-1
CSASEIQRRRDTQYF
>TRBJ2-7|few|TRBV12-3/TRBV12-4
CASSFGANDYEQYF
>TRBJ2-7|-|TRBV7-2
CASSQGAKQYF
>TRBJ2-3|few|TRBV7-3
CASSLDYYGDTQYF
>TRBJ2-3|-|TRBV6-6
CASSSPGTTQYF